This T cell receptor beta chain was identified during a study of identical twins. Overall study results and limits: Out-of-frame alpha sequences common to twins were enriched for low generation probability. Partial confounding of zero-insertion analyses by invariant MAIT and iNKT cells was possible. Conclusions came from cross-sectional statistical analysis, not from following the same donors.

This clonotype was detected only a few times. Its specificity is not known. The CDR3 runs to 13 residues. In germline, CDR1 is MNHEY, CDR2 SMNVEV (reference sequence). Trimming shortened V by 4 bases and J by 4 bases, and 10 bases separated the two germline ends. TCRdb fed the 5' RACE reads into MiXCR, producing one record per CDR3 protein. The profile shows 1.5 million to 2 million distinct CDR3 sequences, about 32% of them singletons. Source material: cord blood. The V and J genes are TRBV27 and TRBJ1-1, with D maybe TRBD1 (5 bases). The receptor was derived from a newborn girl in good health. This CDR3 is CASSWGSATEAFF. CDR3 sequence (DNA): TGTGCCAGCAGTTGGGGCAGCGCCACTGAAGCTTTCTTT.